The entry that follows covers one TCR beta chain sequence. The antigen remains unidentified. The data originate from a study of shared clonotypes between healthy human individuals. Study-wide findings and caveats: Deeper or shallower sequencing was expected to change how clonotypes are shared among donors.

Sequencing was performed with immunoSEQ multiplex PCR; in TCRdb, only in-frame clones are kept and a portion is missing. This sample has about 490,000 clones, with 60% to 85% found just once. Trimming shortened V by 2 bases and J by 7 bases, and 11 bases separated the two germline ends. Germline V CDR1 and CDR2: LNHDA, SQIVND (reference sequence). The CDR3 loop spans 13 amino acids. Every one of the donors was a Caucasian adult that lived in Nashville, Tennessee. This sequence originates from a woman in her thirties or forties in good health. Some clones in this sample may be carry-over from other donors' samples. This chain connects TRBV19 to TRBJ1-2; perhaps TRBD1 as D (6 bases). The sequenced material came from PBMCs. The CDR3 sequence: CASSIKGDGGYTF. The DNA for the CDR3 is TGTGCCAGTAGTATAAAGGGGGACGGTGGCTACACCTTC.